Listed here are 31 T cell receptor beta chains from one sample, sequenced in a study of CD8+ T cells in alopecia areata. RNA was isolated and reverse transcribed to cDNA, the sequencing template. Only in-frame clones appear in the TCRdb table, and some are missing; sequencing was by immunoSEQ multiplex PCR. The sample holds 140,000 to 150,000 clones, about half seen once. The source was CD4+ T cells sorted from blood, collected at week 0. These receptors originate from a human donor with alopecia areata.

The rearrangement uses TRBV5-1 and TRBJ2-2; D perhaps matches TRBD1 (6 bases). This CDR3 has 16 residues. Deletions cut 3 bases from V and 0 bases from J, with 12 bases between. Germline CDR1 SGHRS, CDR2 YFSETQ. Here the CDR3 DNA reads TGCGCCAGCAGCTGGACCGGGACAACGAACACCGGGGAGCTGTTTTTT. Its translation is CASSWTGTTNTGELFF.

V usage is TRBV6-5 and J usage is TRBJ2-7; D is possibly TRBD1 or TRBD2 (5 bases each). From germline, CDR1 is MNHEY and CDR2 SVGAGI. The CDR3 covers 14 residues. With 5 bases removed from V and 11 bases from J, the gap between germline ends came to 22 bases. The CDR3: CASSTSGQPREEYF. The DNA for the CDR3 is TGTGCCAGCAGTACCTCGGGGCAGCCCCGCGAAGAGTACTTC.

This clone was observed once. CDR3 nucleotides: TGCGCCAGCAGTCGCGATAGGGCTCTCGGGGGAGAGACCCAGTACTTC. Residues: CASSRDRALGGETQYF. The gene calls are TRBV5-1 and TRBJ2-5; D might be TRBD2 (6 bases). CDR3 size: 16 residues. Germline CDR1 is SGHRS and CDR2 is YFSETQ. The V and J ends lost 5 bases and 4 bases respectively, with 21 bases between them.

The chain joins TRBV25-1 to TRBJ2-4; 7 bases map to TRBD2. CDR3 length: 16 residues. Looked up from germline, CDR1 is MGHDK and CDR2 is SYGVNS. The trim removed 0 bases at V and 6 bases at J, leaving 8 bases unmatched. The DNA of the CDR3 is TGTGCCAGCAGTGAATACTCCGGGACTAATCGAAACATTCAGTACTTC. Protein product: CASSEYSGTNRNIQYF.

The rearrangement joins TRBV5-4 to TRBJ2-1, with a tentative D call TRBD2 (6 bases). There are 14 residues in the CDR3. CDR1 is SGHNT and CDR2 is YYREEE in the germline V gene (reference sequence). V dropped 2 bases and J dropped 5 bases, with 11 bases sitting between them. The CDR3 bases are TGTGCCAGCAGCTTAGGCGGGGCCAACAATGAGCAGTTCTTC. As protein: CASSLGGANNEQFF.

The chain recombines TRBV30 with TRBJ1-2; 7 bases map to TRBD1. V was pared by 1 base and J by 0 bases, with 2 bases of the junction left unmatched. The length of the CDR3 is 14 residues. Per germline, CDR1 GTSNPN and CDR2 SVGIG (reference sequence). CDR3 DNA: TGTGCCTGGAGTGGGGGACAGTCTAACTATGGCTACACCTTC. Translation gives CAWSGGQSNYGYTF.

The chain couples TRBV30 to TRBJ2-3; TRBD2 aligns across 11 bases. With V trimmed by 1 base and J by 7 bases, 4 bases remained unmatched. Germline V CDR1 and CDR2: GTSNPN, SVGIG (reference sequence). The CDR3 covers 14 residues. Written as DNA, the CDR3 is TGTGCCTGGAGTGAGGGACTAGCGGCGAATACGCAGTATTTT. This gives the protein CAWSEGLAANTQYF.

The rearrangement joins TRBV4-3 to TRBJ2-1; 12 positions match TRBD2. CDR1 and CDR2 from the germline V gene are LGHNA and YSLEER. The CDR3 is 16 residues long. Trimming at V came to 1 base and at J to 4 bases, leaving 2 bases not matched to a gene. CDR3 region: CASSQVLAGGYNEQFF. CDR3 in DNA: TGCGCCAGCAGCCAAGTACTAGCGGGAGGATACAATGAGCAGTTCTTC.

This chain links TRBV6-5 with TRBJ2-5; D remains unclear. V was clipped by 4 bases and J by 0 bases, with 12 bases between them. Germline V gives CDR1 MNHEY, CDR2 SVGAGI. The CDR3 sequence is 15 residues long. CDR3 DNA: TGTGCCAGCAGTTCCCCCGGGCCCTACCAAGAGACCCAGTACTTC. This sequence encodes CASSSPGPYQETQYF.

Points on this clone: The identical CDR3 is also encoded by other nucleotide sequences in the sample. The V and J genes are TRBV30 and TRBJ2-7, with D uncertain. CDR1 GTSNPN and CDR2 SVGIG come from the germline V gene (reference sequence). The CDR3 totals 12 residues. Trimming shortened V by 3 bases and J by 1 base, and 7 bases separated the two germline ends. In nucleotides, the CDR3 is TGTGCCTGGAGGGGTAGATCCTACGAGCAGTACTTC. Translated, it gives CAWRGRSYEQYF.

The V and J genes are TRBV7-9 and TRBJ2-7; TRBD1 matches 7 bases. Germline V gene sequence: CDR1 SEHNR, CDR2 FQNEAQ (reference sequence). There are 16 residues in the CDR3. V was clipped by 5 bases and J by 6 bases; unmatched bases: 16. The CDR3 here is CASSRPNLQGTSEQYF. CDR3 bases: TGTGCCAGCAGCCGCCCGAACCTACAGGGGACCTCCGAGCAGTACTTC.

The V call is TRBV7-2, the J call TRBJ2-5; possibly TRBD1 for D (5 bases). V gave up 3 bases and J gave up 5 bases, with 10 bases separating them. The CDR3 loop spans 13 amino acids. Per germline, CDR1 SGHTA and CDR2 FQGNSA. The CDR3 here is CASSFPGMETQYF. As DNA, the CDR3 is TGTGCCAGCAGCTTCCCAGGGATGGAGACCCAGTACTTC.

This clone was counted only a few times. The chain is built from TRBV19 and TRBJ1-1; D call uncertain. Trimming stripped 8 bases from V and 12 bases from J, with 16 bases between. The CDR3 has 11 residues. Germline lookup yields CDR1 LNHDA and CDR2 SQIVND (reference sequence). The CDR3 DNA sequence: TGTGCCAGTGGGTCGCGGGTGACAACTTTCTTT. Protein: CASGSRVTTFF.

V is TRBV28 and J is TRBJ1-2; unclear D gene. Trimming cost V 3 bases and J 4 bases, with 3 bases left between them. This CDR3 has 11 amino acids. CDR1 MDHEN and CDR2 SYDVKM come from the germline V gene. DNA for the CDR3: TGTGCCAGCAGTTTTATCTATGGCTACACCTTC. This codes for CASSFIYGYTF.

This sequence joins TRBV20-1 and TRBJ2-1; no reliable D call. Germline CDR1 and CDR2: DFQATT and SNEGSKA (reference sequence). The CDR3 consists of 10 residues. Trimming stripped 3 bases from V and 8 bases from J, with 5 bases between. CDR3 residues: CSASYDEQFF. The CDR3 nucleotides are TGCAGTGCTAGTTACGATGAGCAGTTCTTC.

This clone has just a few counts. The CDR3 is CASSLPYGAQYF. The DNA of the CDR3 is TGTGCCAGCAGCTTACCCTACGGGGCCCAGTACTTC. The chain couples TRBV7-2 to TRBJ2-5, with D perhaps TRBD2 (5 bases). V lost 2 bases, J lost 9 bases, and 10 bases lay in between. The CDR3 has 12 amino acids. Per the germline V gene, CDR1 is SGHTA and CDR2 is FQGNSA.

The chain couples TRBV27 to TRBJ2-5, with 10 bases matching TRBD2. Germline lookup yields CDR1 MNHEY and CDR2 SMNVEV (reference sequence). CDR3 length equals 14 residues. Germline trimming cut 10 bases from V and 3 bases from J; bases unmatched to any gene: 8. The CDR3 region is CATHPSGSKETQYF. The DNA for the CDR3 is TGTGCCACCCACCCTAGCGGGAGTAAAGAGACCCAGTACTTC.

CDR3 sequence: CAWRGGQNTGELFF. The CDR3 nucleotides are TGTGCCTGGAGGGGGGGACAGAACACCGGGGAGCTGTTTTTT. The rearrangement uses TRBV30 and TRBJ2-2, with D tentatively TRBD1 or TRBD2 (6 bases each). Germline CDR1 and CDR2: GTSNPN and SVGIG (reference sequence). The CDR3 sequence is 14 residues long. V was clipped by 3 bases and J by 1 base, with 9 bases between them. The variable domain in full, with the rest retrieved from reference TRBV30 and TRBJ2-2, is SQTIHQWPATLVQPVGSPLSLECTVEGTSNPNLYWYRQAAGRGLQLLFYSVGIGQISSEVPQNLSASRPQDRQFILSSKKLLLSDSGFYLCAWRGGQNTGELFFGEGSRLTVL.

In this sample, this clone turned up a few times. The CDR3 spells CASSSPAEGAELFF. The CDR3 DNA is TGTGCCAGCAGCTCCCCAGCGGAGGGGGCGGAGCTGTTTTTT. This chain connects TRBV9 to TRBJ2-2; possibly TRBD1 for D (7 bases). Germline assignment: CDR1 SGDLS and CDR2 YYNGEE. This CDR3 has 14 amino acids. V lost 4 bases, J lost 10 bases, and 17 bases lay in between.

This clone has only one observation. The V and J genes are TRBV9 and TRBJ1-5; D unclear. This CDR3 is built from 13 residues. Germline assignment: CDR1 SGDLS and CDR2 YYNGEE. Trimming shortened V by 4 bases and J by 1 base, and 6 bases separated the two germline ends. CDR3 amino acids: CASSQLSNQPQHF. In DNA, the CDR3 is TGTGCCAGCAGCCAACTAAGCAATCAGCCCCAGCATTTT.

The DNA for the CDR3 is TGTGCCAGCAGCTTAGCGGGGACTAGCGATTGGAGGGGAGAGACCCAGTACTTC. Residues: CASSLAGTSDWRGETQYF. The J gene is TRBJ2-5, the V gene TRBV7-2; 10 bases are a match to TRBD2. Per germline, CDR1 SGHTA and CDR2 FQGNSA. CDR3 length: 18 amino acids. After removal of 0 bases from V and 4 bases from J, the junction contained 11 bases not matched to a gene.

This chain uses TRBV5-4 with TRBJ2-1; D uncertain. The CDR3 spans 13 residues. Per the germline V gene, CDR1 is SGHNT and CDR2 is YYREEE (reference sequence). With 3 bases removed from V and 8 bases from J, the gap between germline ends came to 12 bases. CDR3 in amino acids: CASSSVVGDEQFF. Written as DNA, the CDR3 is TGTGCCAGCAGCTCCGTGGTTGGCGATGAGCAGTTCTTC.

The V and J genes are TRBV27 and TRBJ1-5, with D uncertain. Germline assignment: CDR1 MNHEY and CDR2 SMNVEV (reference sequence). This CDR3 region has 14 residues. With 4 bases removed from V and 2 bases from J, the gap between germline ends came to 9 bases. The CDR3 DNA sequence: TGTGCCAGCAGTTGGATCACCCGCAATCAGCCCCAGCATTTT. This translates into CASSWITRNQPQHF.

DNA of the CDR3: TGCAGCGTTGCTTGGGCGGTAAAAGGTCAGCCCCAGCATTTT. It translates to CSVAWAVKGQPQHF. This sequence joins TRBV29-1 and TRBJ1-5; D is unclear. CDR3 size: 14 residues. V was trimmed by 4 bases and J by 6 bases, leaving 16 bases between them. The germline gives CDR1 SQVTM, CDR2 ANQGSEA.

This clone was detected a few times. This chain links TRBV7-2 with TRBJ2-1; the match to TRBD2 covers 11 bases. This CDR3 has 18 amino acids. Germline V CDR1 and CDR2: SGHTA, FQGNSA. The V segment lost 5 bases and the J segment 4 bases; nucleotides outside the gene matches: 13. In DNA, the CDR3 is TGTGCCAGCAGCGGTAGCGGGAGGGCCAAACTAGGGTACAATGAGCAGTTCTTC. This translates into CASSGSGRAKLGYNEQFF.

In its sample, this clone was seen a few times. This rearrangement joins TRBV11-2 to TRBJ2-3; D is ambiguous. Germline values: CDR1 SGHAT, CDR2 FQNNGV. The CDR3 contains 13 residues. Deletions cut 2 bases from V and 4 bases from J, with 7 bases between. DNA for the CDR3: TGTGCCAGCAGCTTAACCAGCCCAGATACGCAGTATTTT. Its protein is CASSLTSPDTQYF.

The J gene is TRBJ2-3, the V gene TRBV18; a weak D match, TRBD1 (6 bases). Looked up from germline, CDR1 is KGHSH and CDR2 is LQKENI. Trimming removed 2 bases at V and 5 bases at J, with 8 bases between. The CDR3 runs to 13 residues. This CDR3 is CASSPRQEDTQYF. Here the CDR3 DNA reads TGTGCCAGCTCACCAAGACAGGAAGATACGCAGTATTTT.

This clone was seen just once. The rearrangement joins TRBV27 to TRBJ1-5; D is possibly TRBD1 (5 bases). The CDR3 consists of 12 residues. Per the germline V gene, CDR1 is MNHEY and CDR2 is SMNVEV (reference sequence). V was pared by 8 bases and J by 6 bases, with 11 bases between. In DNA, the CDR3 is TGTGCCAGCGGGCTTAGGGGTCAGCCCCAGCATTTT. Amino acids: CASGLRGQPQHF.

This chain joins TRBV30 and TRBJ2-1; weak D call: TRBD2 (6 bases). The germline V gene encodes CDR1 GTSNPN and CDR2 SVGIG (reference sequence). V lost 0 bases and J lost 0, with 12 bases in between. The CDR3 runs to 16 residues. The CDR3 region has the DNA TGTGCCTGGAGTGTATCCTACGGGAGCTCCTACAATGAGCAGTTCTTC. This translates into CAWSVSYGSSYNEQFF.

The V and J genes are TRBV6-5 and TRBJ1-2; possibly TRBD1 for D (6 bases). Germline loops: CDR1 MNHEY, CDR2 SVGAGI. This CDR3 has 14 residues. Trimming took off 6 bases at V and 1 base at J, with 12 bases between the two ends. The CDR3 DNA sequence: TGTGCCAGCAGATGGAGGGGGAATAACTATGGCTACACCTTC. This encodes CASRWRGNNYGYTF.

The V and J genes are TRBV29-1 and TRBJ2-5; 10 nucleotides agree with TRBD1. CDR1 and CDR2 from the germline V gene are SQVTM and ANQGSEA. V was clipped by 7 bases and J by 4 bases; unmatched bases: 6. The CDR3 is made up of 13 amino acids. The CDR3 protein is CSARQGARETQYF. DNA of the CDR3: TGCAGCGCAAGACAGGGGGCCCGAGAGACCCAGTACTTC.